This paragraph covers one TCR beta chain sequence. Some clones are missing from TCRdb's copy, which holds only in-frame ones; the method was immunoSEQ multiplex PCR. The sample includes fewer than 130,000 clones, about 95% seen only once; the top ten take 2.5% to 3.5%. This sample is part of a study of T cell responses to AZD1222 COVID-19 vaccine. Trimming removed 4 bases at V and 5 bases at J, with 19 bases between. The length of the CDR3 is 16 residues. The germline V gene encodes CDR1 SGHNT and CDR2 YYREEE (reference sequence). The receptor was derived from an adult who received the AZD1222 COVID-19 vaccine. The chain joins TRBV5-4 to TRBJ2-1, with a tentative D call TRBD2 (5 bases). Specimen: peripheral blood, collected 28 days after the second AZD1222 dose. The DNA for the CDR3 is TGTGCCAGCAGCCATACTAATACTAGATCCCACAATGAGCAGTTCTTC. This codes for CASSHTNTRSHNEQFF.